These T cell receptor beta chains were read from a single sample in a study of T cell changes during pregnancy in multiple sclerosis. The table came from immunoSEQ multiplex PCR; TCRdb's copy has only in-frame clones and leaves some out. The sample has 45,000 to 65,000 clones, around 90% seen once. Sequenced material: CD4+ T cells from peripheral blood mononuclear cells, taken in the third trimester of pregnancy. The origin of the receptors is a female donor with multiple sclerosis, enrolled in a pregnancy study. Both conserved end residues are part of each CDR3. The order of the fields is V gene, J gene, CDR3 protein.

V gene: TRBV5-1
J gene: TRBJ2-1
CDR3 protein: CASGQGGRDNEQFF

V gene: TRBV5-4
J gene: TRBJ2-2
CDR3 protein: CASSFEATGELFF

V gene: TRBV19
J gene: TRBJ1-3
CDR3 protein: CASSIGRTGRISGNTIYF

V gene: TRBV11-3
J gene: TRBJ1-6
CDR3 protein: CASSATGNSPLHF

V gene: TRBV4-1
J gene: TRBJ2-1
CDR3 protein: CASSHPQGTQQFF

V gene: TRBV10-3
J gene: TRBJ1-2
CDR3 protein: CAISESSGSGYGYTF

V gene: TRBV5-5
J gene: TRBJ2-5
CDR3 protein: CASSASGTRGETQYF

V gene: TRBV29-1
J gene: TRBJ1-1
CDR3 protein: CSVNTGAGDTEAFF

V gene: TRBV29-1
J gene: TRBJ2-7
CDR3 protein: CSPPRAYKVLSYYHLTPYEQYF

V gene: TRBV27
J gene: TRBJ2-1
CDR3 protein: CASSPGTSGVGNEQFF

V gene: TRBV6-5
J gene: TRBJ1-1
CDR3 protein: CASSYRGNTEAFF

V gene: TRBV10-1
J gene: TRBJ2-7
CDR3 protein: CASGTGVYEQYF

V gene: TRBV15
J gene: TRBJ1-4
CDR3 protein: CATSREGRGFGEKLFF

V gene: TRBV30
J gene: TRBJ1-1
CDR3 protein: CAWSVGQGTAAFF

V gene: TRBV30
J gene: -
CDR3 protein: CAWSVGRGANPHGYEQYF

V gene: TRBV5-1
J gene: TRBJ1-3
CDR3 protein: CASSLPLGTGSGNTIYF

V gene: TRBV30
J gene: TRBJ1-2
CDR3 protein: CASHPGTDLSGYTF

V gene: TRBV4-1
J gene: TRBJ2-5
CDR3 protein: CASSQPWGGTMRGQETQYF

V gene: TRBV7-2
J gene: TRBJ1-6
CDR3 protein: CASSNPGRGWTNSPLHF

V gene: TRBV19
J gene: TRBJ2-7
CDR3 protein: CASSPSGVGRSYEQYF

V gene: TRBV15
J gene: TRBJ2-3
CDR3 protein: CATSTGEGQGEKDTQYF

V gene: TRBV29-1
J gene: TRBJ2-4
CDR3 protein: CSAGTSGGAKNIQYF

V gene: TRBV6-5
J gene: TRBJ1-4
CDR3 protein: CASSYFLGGNEKLFF

V gene: TRBV7-6
J gene: TRBJ2-5
CDR3 protein: CASSSEHPGQTRGTQYF

V gene: TRBV9
J gene: TRBJ1-3
CDR3 protein: CASKAGKELGNTIYF

V gene: TRBV6-5
J gene: TRBJ2-3
CDR3 protein: CASRMTASTDTQYF

V gene: TRBV16
J gene: TRBJ1-1
CDR3 protein: CASSQGQGDTEAFF

V gene: TRBV5-1
J gene: TRBJ1-5
CDR3 protein: CASSSAQGQPQHF

V gene: TRBV6-1
J gene: TRBJ1-1
CDR3 protein: CASSVYTEAFF

V gene: TRBV6-5
J gene: TRBJ2-1
CDR3 protein: CASSLAGPSYNEQFF

V gene: TRBV20-1
J gene: TRBJ2-1
CDR3 protein: CSARVSNEQFF

V gene: TRBV7-2
J gene: TRBJ1-2
CDR3 protein: CASSLASGQKDYTF

V gene: TRBV18
J gene: TRBJ1-1
CDR3 protein: CASSPLQGLEAFF

V gene: TRBV6-5
J gene: TRBJ2-5
CDR3 protein: CASHRRTGGEETQYF

V gene: TRBV14
J gene: TRBJ1-6
CDR3 protein: CASSQGQVNSPLHF

V gene: TRBV5-1
J gene: TRBJ2-1
CDR3 protein: CASSLTGTGSNEQFF

V gene: TRBV5-1
J gene: TRBJ2-5
CDR3 protein: CASSLGLAGGQETQYF

V gene: TRBV6-6
J gene: TRBJ1-2
CDR3 protein: CASRPPTGNVDAGYTF

V gene: TRBV9
J gene: TRBJ2-3
CDR3 protein: CASSVERDTQYF

V gene: TRBV4-1
J gene: TRBJ2-4
CDR3 protein: CASSPVSGNIQYF

V gene: TRBV6-5
J gene: TRBJ1-5
CDR3 protein: CASKGQQGNQPQHF

V gene: TRBV5-1
J gene: TRBJ1-2
CDR3 protein: CASSFDSLGYTF

V gene: TRBV28
J gene: TRBJ2-2
CDR3 protein: CASSLTGGVSGELFF

V gene: TRBV30
J gene: TRBJ2-2
CDR3 protein: CAWRGAGNTGELFF

V gene: TRBV6-1
J gene: TRBJ1-5
CDR3 protein: CASSGPIQGAFGNQPQHF

V gene: TRBV7-3
J gene: TRBJ2-3
CDR3 protein: CASSPTGSTDTQYF

V gene: TRBV18
J gene: TRBJ1-1
CDR3 protein: CASSQPDRAEAFF

V gene: TRBV5-6
J gene: TRBJ2-7
CDR3 protein: CASSPGTVLEQYF